This entry lists 32 T cell receptor beta chains sequenced from one sample in a study of T cells in Graves' hyperthyroidism and ophthalmopathy. The CDR3 regions of TCR beta were amplified from RNA transcripts. A first-round RT-PCR of the TCR CDR3 used the HTBI primer set. MiXCR, applied by TCRdb to the multiplex PCR reads, yields one record per CDR3 protein. The table records under 250,000 distinct CDR3 sequences, almost 25% of them present only once. Sequencing input: blood. The source of these receptors is a middle-aged woman with Graves' ophthalmopathy.

This clonotype showed up many times. The chain links TRBV7-2 to TRBJ2-7, with a tentative D call TRBD2 (5 bases). V was cut by 0 bases and J by 2 bases, with 11 bases left in between. This CDR3 spans 15 amino acids. CDR1 and CDR2 (germline): SGHTA, FQGNSA. CDR3 sequence reads: CASSLARVWPYEQYF. The CDR3 nucleotides read TGTGCCAGCAGCTTAGCGAGGGTCTGGCCCTACGAGCAGTACTTC.

This clonotype has at least ten counts. The chain recombines TRBV20-1 with TRBJ2-5, with no clear D. Germline lookup yields CDR1 DFQATT and CDR2 SNEGSKA (reference sequence). The CDR3 totals 11 residues. V lost 6 bases and J 3 bases, leaving 8 bases between the germline ends. CDR3 region: CSALGKETQYF. Here the CDR3 DNA reads TGCAGTGCCCTAGGCAAAGAGACCCAGTACTTC.

This clonotype was counted a few times. The V and J genes are TRBV11-2 and TRBJ2-3; either TRBD1 or TRBD2 may fit D (6 bases each). This CDR3 has 16 amino acids. Trimming left V 7 bases short and J 2 bases short, with 19 bases between. Germline V CDR1 and CDR2: SGHAT, FQNNGV. DNA of the CDR3: TGTGCCAGCACCCCCCTCGGCGGGACAAACACAGATACGCAGTATTTT. Translated, it gives CASTPLGGTNTDTQYF.

This clonotype was recorded a few times. The V gene is TRBV6-2 or TRBV6-3, the J gene TRBJ2-5; 8 bases map to TRBD1. The CDR3 runs to 14 residues. V lost 8 bases and J lost 5; bases outside the gene matches: 10. Germline CDR1 reads MNHEY; CDR2 reads SVGEGT. CDR3 DNA: TGTGCCAGCCTAAGGACAGGGCGTCCGGAGACCCAGTACTTC. Translating it yields CASLRTGRPETQYF.

This clonotype was picked up many times. The rearrangement joins TRBV6-1 to TRBJ2-7; TRBD2 might be the D (6 bases). This CDR3 region has 14 residues. The ends were cut back, 3 bases at V and 3 bases at J, with 12 bases in the middle. Germline-derived CDR1 and CDR2 are MNHNS and SASEGT. This chain's CDR3 is CASSDRRGHYEQYF. The CDR3, as DNA: TGTGCCAGCAGTGACCGGCGGGGCCACTACGAGCAGTACTTC.

This clonotype was seen ten or more times. The gene calls are TRBV28 and TRBJ1-1; 7 bases align to TRBD1. CDR3 size: 16 residues. Germline CDR1 MDHEN, CDR2 SYDVKM. After removal of 6 bases from V and 2 bases from J, the junction contained 12 bases not matched to a gene. As DNA, the CDR3 is TGTGCCAGCAGACCCAGGACAGGCTATCGTAACACTGAAGCTTTCTTT. Encoded protein: CASRPRTGYRNTEAFF.

This clonotype was recorded many times. This chain joins TRBV30 and TRBJ2-7; D tentatively reads TRBD1 or TRBD2 (5 bases each). The V end was cut by 5 bases, the J end by 2 bases, with 16 bases between. CDR3 length: 14 amino acids. The germline CDR1 and CDR2 sequences are GTSNPN and SVGIG (reference sequence). CDR3 coding DNA: TGTGCCTGGGCCAGACCGGGACCAACCTACGAGCAGTACTTC. Translating gives CAWARPGPTYEQYF. Based on the CDR3 plus reference TRBV30 and TRBJ2-7, the full variable domain is SQTIHQWPATLVQPVGSPLSLECTVEGTSNPNLYWYRQAAGRGLQLLFYSVGIGQISSEVPQNLSASRPQDRQFILSSKKLLLSDSGFYLCAWARPGPTYEQYFGPGTRLTVT.

This clonotype was found many times. This chain joins TRBV15 and TRBJ2-7; no reliable D call. The CDR3 length is 14 residues. V shed 3 bases and J shed 0 bases, with 9 bases lying between them. Per the germline V gene, CDR1 is LNHNV and CDR2 is YYDKDF (reference sequence). The CDR3 reads CATSSFVSSYEQYF. As DNA, the CDR3 is TGTGCCACCAGCAGTTTCGTGAGCTCCTACGAGCAGTACTTC.

At least ten counts were recorded for this clonotype. The V call is TRBV6-1, the J call TRBJ2-7, with 13 bases lining up with TRBD2. Germline V lookup: CDR1 MNHNS, CDR2 SASEGT. V shed 4 bases, J shed 4 bases, and the junction held 19 bases outside the gene matches. This CDR3 comprises 20 residues. The CDR3 DNA is TGTGCCAGCAGTGTGGTGACCGCCGGGACTAGCGGGACCGGCAGGTACGAGCAGTACTTC. This codes for CASSVVTAGTSGTGRYEQYF.

With regard to this clonotype: An end of the junction does not agree with germline; a read error may underlie this. This chain uses TRBV7-2 with TRBJ2-4; 8 positions match TRBD2. This CDR3 spans 17 amino acids. Germline V gene data show CDR1 as SGHTA and CDR2 as FQGNSA. The CDR3 is CASSLGVAGFGKNVQYF. The CDR3 nucleotides read TGTGCCAGCAGCTTAGGAGTAGCGGGATTCGGGAAAAACGTTCAGTACTTC.

This clonotype has a count of ten or more. The chain combines TRBV6-1 with TRBJ2-7, with D unclear. The V gene's germline CDR1 is MNHNS and CDR2 SASEGT. The CDR3 totals 13 residues. Trimming took 1 base from V and 1 from J, leaving 5 bases between them. In nucleotides, the CDR3 is TGTGCCAGCAGTGAAGGCGGATCCTACGAGCAGTACTTC. This codes for CASSEGGSYEQYF.

The gene calls are TRBV30 and TRBJ1-3; D gene ambiguous. The germline V gene encodes CDR1 GTSNPN and CDR2 SVGIG (reference sequence). With 1 base removed from V and 0 bases from J, the gap between germline ends came to 10 bases. CDR3 length equals 15 residues. The CDR3 DNA follows: TGTGCCTGGAGTGAAACCGGCACCTCTGGAAACACCATATATTTT. This codes for CAWSETGTSGNTIYF.

This clonotype was counted only a few times. The CDR3 loop reads CASSYSVVDQETQYF. The CDR3 nucleotides are TGTGCCAGCAGTTACTCGGTAGTAGACCAAGAGACCCAGTACTTC. This chain connects TRBV6-5 to TRBJ2-5; no reliable D call. CDR1 and CDR2 from the germline V gene are MNHEY and SVGAGI. This CDR3 comprises 15 residues. Trimming removed 0 bases at V and 0 bases at J, with 8 bases between.

This clonotype appeared many times. The chain joins TRBV12-3 or TRBV12-4 to TRBJ1-1; no definite D call. The CDR3 length is 13 residues. V was cut by 6 bases and J by 1 base, with 9 bases left in between. DNA for the CDR3: TGTGCCAGCAGACGGACGTGGAACACTGAAGCTTTCTTT. This translates into CASRRTWNTEAFF.

This clonotype was detected ten times or more. This rearrangement joins TRBV19 to TRBJ2-2, with 8 positions matching TRBD2. The V segment lost 7 bases and the J segment 4 bases; nucleotides outside the gene matches: 5. This CDR3 spans 14 amino acids. CDR1 and CDR2 from the germline V gene are LNHDA and SQIVND (reference sequence). CDR3 nucleotide sequence: TGTGCCAGTATAGCGGGATTCGGCACCGGGGAGCTGTTTTTT. It translates to CASIAGFGTGELFF.

This clonotype was observed at least ten times. The V and J genes are TRBV24-1 and TRBJ2-7; D tentatively fits TRBD1 or TRBD2 (6 bases each). The CDR3 has 15 amino acids. Germline assignment: CDR1 KGHDR and CDR2 SFDVKD. With 1 base removed from V and 4 bases from J, the gap between germline ends came to 13 bases. CDR3 loop: CATSDFSQGTYEQYF. The DNA for the CDR3 is TGTGCCACCAGTGATTTTAGCCAGGGGACTTACGAGCAGTACTTC.

Many counts were recorded for this clonotype. The chain has TRBV29-1 and TRBJ2-7, with D unclear. V was cut by 4 bases and J by 2 bases, with 9 bases left in between. This CDR3 has 12 residues. Germline CDR1 reads SQVTM; CDR2 reads ANQGSEA. CDR3 loop: CSVVSPAYEQYF. The CDR3 DNA reads as TGCAGCGTTGTATCCCCTGCCTACGAGCAGTACTTC.

The sample holds many counts of this clonotype. The rearrangement joins TRBV27 to TRBJ2-7; 9 nucleotides align to TRBD1. The CDR3 is 14 residues long. Germline V lookup: CDR1 MNHEY, CDR2 SMNVEV (reference sequence). Unmatched junction bases numbered 3, after V lost 4 bases and J lost 2 bases. The CDR3 DNA follows: TGTGCCAGCAGTTCCGGGACAGGGCCCTACGAGCAGTACTTC. It codes for CASSSGTGPYEQYF.

V and J are TRBV6-1 and TRBJ2-4, with D unresolved. This CDR3 region has 11 residues. Germline V lookup: CDR1 MNHNS, CDR2 SASEGT. V was clipped by 8 bases and J by 2 bases, with 4 bases between them. The CDR3 protein is CASGSKNIQYF. As DNA, the CDR3 is TGTGCCAGCGGGTCCAAAAACATTCAGTACTTC.

This clonotype was detected many times. The chain carries TRBV5-1 and TRBJ2-2; 9 bases line up with TRBD1. The CDR3 extends over 15 amino acids. Germline V gives CDR1 SGHRS, CDR2 YFSETQ. V gave up 4 bases and J gave up 5 bases; unmatched junction bases: 6. CDR3 residues: CASSPGDRVTGELFF. In DNA, the CDR3 is TGCGCCAGCAGCCCTGGGGACAGGGTGACCGGGGAGCTGTTTTTT.

Points on this clonotype: No conserved phenylalanine or tryptophan is present at the end of the CDR3, so a read error is the likely explanation. DNA of the CDR3: TGTGCCAGCAGTGGATCGTGGGGATTGAGCTCCTACGAGCAGTACTCC. It encodes CASSGSWGLSSYEQYS. The chain has TRBV6-2 or TRBV6-3 and TRBJ2-7, with unresolved D. Germline CDR1 reads MNHEY; CDR2 reads SVGEGT. V lost 5 bases and J 0 bases, leaving 17 bases between the germline ends. This CDR3 has 16 residues.

This clonotype was seen at least ten times. The gene calls are TRBV12-3 or TRBV12-4 and TRBJ1-1, with D perhaps matching TRBD1 (5 bases). This CDR3 has 13 amino acids. Trimming shortened V by 3 bases and J by 2 bases, and 7 bases separated the two germline ends. DNA of the CDR3: TGTGCCAGCAGTTTTAGGGACAACACTGAAGCTTTCTTT. Its protein product is CASSFRDNTEAFF.

J is TRBJ2-7 and V is TRBV6-1; either TRBD1 or TRBD2 may supply D (6 bases each). V was pared by 7 bases and J by 5 bases, with 18 bases between. CDR1 and CDR2 (germline): MNHNS, SASEGT. The CDR3 runs 14 residues. CDR3 sequence (DNA): TGTGCCAGCACTATGGGGGGCTTCAGGGACGAGCAGTACTTC. This gives the protein CASTMGGFRDEQYF.

This clonotype was detected ten times or more. The V and J genes are TRBV28 and TRBJ2-7; 7 bases agree with TRBD1. Looked up from germline, CDR1 is MDHEN and CDR2 is SYDVKM. The CDR3 loop spans 15 amino acids. J was trimmed by 4 bases and V by 6 bases; bases with no gene match: 12. CDR3 DNA: TGTGCCAGCAGGAGAACCGGGACAGCGCTATACGAGCAGTACTTC. Translated: CASRRTGTALYEQYF.

This clonotype has at least ten counts. The rearrangement links TRBV5-1 to TRBJ2-5; 14 nucleotides agree with TRBD2. Germline assignment: CDR1 SGHRS and CDR2 YFSETQ. There are 18 residues in the CDR3. With V trimmed by 4 bases and J by 5 bases, 13 bases remained unmatched. CDR3 DNA: TGCGCCAGCAGCCGGGAACCCGGGACTAGCGGGAGTAGGGAGACCCAGTACTTC. It codes for CASSREPGTSGSRETQYF.

This clonotype was recorded at least ten times. V usage is TRBV29-1 and J usage is TRBJ2-7; D gene ambiguous. Looked up from germline, CDR1 is SQVTM and CDR2 is ANQGSEA. The CDR3 has 10 amino acids. Deletions cut 7 bases from V and 4 bases from J, with 8 bases between. The CDR3 DNA follows: TGCAGCGCCGGAAATTACGAGCAGTACTTC. It yields the protein CSAGNYEQYF.

The V call is TRBV19, the J call TRBJ1-2; the match to TRBD1 covers 8 bases. Germline loops: CDR1 LNHDA, CDR2 SQIVND (reference sequence). J was trimmed by 4 bases and V by 5 bases; bases with no gene match: 9. This CDR3 is 15 amino acids long. The CDR3 sequence: CASSRGQGRFYGYTF. CDR3 coding DNA: TGTGCCAGTAGTCGAGGACAGGGTCGCTTCTATGGCTACACCTTC.

This clonotype has more than one count but fewer than ten. The chain combines TRBV30 with TRBJ1-2, with 10 bases matching TRBD1. CDR3 length: 14 amino acids. The germline V gene encodes CDR1 GTSNPN and CDR2 SVGIG (reference sequence). V lost 7 bases and J lost 2; bases outside the gene matches: 7. The CDR3 bases are TGTGCCTCGACAGGGGGCCATTCCAACTATGGCTACACCTTC. This codes for CASTGGHSNYGYTF.

In this sample, this clonotype turned up many times. The chain is built from TRBV7-9 and TRBJ2-5; 8 nucleotides align to TRBD1. CDR3 size: 15 residues. After removal of 3 bases from V and 5 bases from J, the junction contained 8 bases not matched to a gene. Germline V CDR1 and CDR2: SEHNR, FQNEAQ (reference sequence). CDR3 residues: CASSFMDRAAETQYF. The CDR3 nucleotides read TGTGCCAGCAGCTTCATGGACAGGGCGGCCGAGACCCAGTACTTC.

This clonotype was observed many times. The chain joins TRBV10-3 to TRBJ2-7; 7 bases fit TRBD1. The length of the CDR3 is 15 residues. V shed 0 bases and J 3 bases; nucleotides not matched to a gene: 5. The germline V gene encodes CDR1 ENHRY and CDR2 SYGVKD. CDR3 in amino acids: CAISESMTGSYEQYF. The CDR3 region has the DNA TGTGCCATCAGTGAGTCCATGACAGGGAGCTACGAGCAGTACTTC.

The rearrangement links TRBV6-1 to TRBJ1-2; D uncertain. Germline-derived CDR1 and CDR2 are MNHNS and SASEGT. The CDR3 covers 14 residues. Between the trimmed V and J ends, which lost 0 bases and 7 bases, there was a span of 12 bases. CDR3 DNA: TGTGCCAGCAGTGAAGCTAGGGTTTCGGCTGGCTACACCTTC. Translated, it gives CASSEARVSAGYTF.

In its sample, this clonotype was seen many times. The chain couples TRBV6-1 to TRBJ2-3, with TRBD2 matching over 7 bases. This CDR3 is built from 15 residues. CDR1 is MNHNS, CDR2 SASEGT, per germline. Losses at the gene ends were 2 bases for V and 4 bases for J; bases not matched to a gene: 6. The CDR3 nucleotides read TGTGCCAGCAGTGAACTTGCGGGAGAGGCAGATACGCAGTATTTT. Protein sequence: CASSELAGEADTQYF.